The 6 T cell receptor beta chains below come from one sample, sequenced in a study of human T cells and chemical hapten exposure. As for time point: pre-sensitization, week 0. The treatment here: therapeutic diphenylcyclopropenone sensitization with weekly scalp DPC. TCRdb called the RACE reads again in MiXCR, with one record for every CDR3 protein. Here the sample spans a few hundred thousand distinct CDR3 sequences, about 8.6% being singletons. Sequences were derived from whole blood, sampled in connection with sensitization to the hapten diphenylcyclopropenone (DPC). These receptors were obtained from a woman in her forties with alopecia areata. Some clones in this sample may be carry-over from other donors' samples.

This clonotype has ten or more counts. V usage is TRBV7-9 and J usage is TRBJ2-5, with D unresolved. The germline V gene encodes CDR1 SEHNR and CDR2 FQNEAQ (reference sequence). Trimming pared 6 bases from V and 2 bases from J, leaving 4 bases between. CDR3 size: 11 residues. CDR3 in DNA: TGTGCCAGCAGTTTACAAGAGACCCAGTACTTC. It is translated as CASSLQETQYF.

This clonotype was seen a few times. The V and J genes are TRBV4-3 and TRBJ2-5, with 8 nucleotides matching TRBD2. Trimming removed 0 bases from V and 4 bases from J; junction bases left unmatched: 7. The CDR3 length is 16 residues. CDR1 is LGHNA and CDR2 is YSLEER in the germline V gene. The CDR3 bases are TGCGCCAGCAGCCAAGATCCCCTAGCGGGCTCAGAGACCCAGTACTTC. Translating it yields CASSQDPLAGSETQYF.

This clonotype appeared a few times. V and J are TRBV7-9 and TRBJ2-7, with 9 bases identical to TRBD1. CDR1 is SEHNR and CDR2 is FQNEAQ in the germline V gene (reference sequence). CDR3 size: 14 residues. Trimming took 5 bases from V and 6 from J; bases not matched to a gene: 8. CDR3 loop: CASSPGQGVSEQYF. The CDR3 DNA follows: TGTGCCAGCAGCCCGGGACAGGGAGTGTCCGAGCAGTACTTC.

The gene calls are TRBV12-3 or TRBV12-4 and TRBJ2-3, with D unclear. With 6 bases removed from V and 4 bases from J, the gap between germline ends came to 5 bases. The CDR3 is 11 amino acids. The CDR3 DNA reads as TGTGCCAGCAGACTGTCAGATACGCAGTATTTT. Protein product: CASRLSDTQYF.

Many counts were recorded for this clonotype. V is TRBV2 and J is TRBJ1-1; a possible D gene is TRBD1 (5 bases). The ends were cut back, 7 bases at V and 4 bases at J, with 13 bases in the middle. The CDR3 is 13 amino acids. Per germline, CDR1 SNHLY and CDR2 FYNNEI. The CDR3 DNA is TGTGCCAGCAACACCGGGACGATCACTGAAGCTTTCTTT. It codes for CASNTGTITEAFF.

This sequence joins TRBV28 and TRBJ2-7; maybe TRBD2 (6 bases). V was trimmed by 4 bases and J by 1 base, leaving 17 bases between them. CDR1 and CDR2 from the germline V gene are MDHEN and SYDVKM. The CDR3 is 16 amino acids. CDR3 residues: CASSSPREKGSYEQYF. The CDR3 DNA sequence: TGTGCCAGCAGTTCACCGCGGGAAAAGGGGTCCTACGAGCAGTACTTC.